Following are 21 T cell receptor beta chains from one sample sequenced in a study of T cells in Graves' hyperthyroidism and ophthalmopathy. TCR beta CDR3 regions were amplified from RNA. The HTBI set primed first-round TCR CDR3 RT-PCR. TCRdb passed the multiplex PCR reads through MiXCR, listing each CDR3 protein once. The table records about 160,000 distinct CDR3 sequences, roughly 9.4% of them present only once. Sample: blood. The receptors shown here come from a woman in her late teens or twenties with Graves' hyperthyroidism that later progressed to Graves' ophthalmopathy.

This clonotype was picked up many times. The chain uses TRBV12-3 or TRBV12-4 and TRBJ1-2, with TRBD1 identical over 8 bases. The CDR3 has 14 amino acids. V shed 5 bases, J shed 7 bases, and the junction held 9 bases outside the gene matches. Here the CDR3 DNA reads TGTGCCAGCAGTCCCCGCAGGGGGCAGGTTGGCTACACCTTC. Protein: CASSPRRGQVGYTF.

In its sample, this clonotype was seen many times. The chain combines TRBV12-3 or TRBV12-4 with TRBJ2-2, with 7 bases that match TRBD1. J lost 5 bases, V lost 6 bases, and 6 bases had no gene match. The CDR3 extends over 14 amino acids. Written as DNA, the CDR3 is TGTGCCAGCAGCACGACAGGGCCGACCGGGGAGCTGTTTTTT. It translates to CASSTTGPTGELFF.

There are many counts of this clonotype. The chain links TRBV30 to TRBJ1-2; weak D call: TRBD1 (6 bases). The V and J ends lost 1 base and 3 bases respectively, with 9 bases between them. Germline V gene sequence: CDR1 GTSNPN, CDR2 SVGIG (reference sequence). The CDR3 extends over 13 amino acids. The CDR3 nucleotides read TGTGCCTGGAGTGATGGGGGCGACTATGGCTACACCTTC. It codes for CAWSDGGDYGYTF.

This clonotype was detected many times. The chain carries TRBV19 and TRBJ2-1; 13 nucleotides match TRBD2. CDR3 size: 16 residues. V shed 5 bases and J 5 bases; nucleotides not matched to a gene: 6. The V gene's germline CDR1 is LNHDA and CDR2 SQIVND (reference sequence). CDR3 in amino acids: CASSVTSGRANNEQFF. The CDR3 region has the DNA TGTGCCAGTAGTGTTACTAGCGGGAGGGCGAACAATGAGCAGTTCTTC.

Ten or more counts support this clonotype. V gene TRBV6-2 or TRBV6-3 combines with J gene TRBJ2-3, with 9 bases aligning to TRBD2. The CDR3 loop spans 16 amino acids. Trimming at V came to 2 bases and at J to 0 bases, leaving 3 bases not matched to a gene. Germline values: CDR1 MNHEY, CDR2 SVGEGT. The CDR3 DNA is TGTGCCAGCAGTTACGGAGCGGGAGGTAGCACAGATACGCAGTATTTT. Its translation is CASSYGAGGSTDTQYF.

This clonotype appeared many times. This rearrangement joins TRBV18 to TRBJ2-1; 15 nucleotides line up with TRBD2. Germline-derived CDR1 and CDR2 are KGHSH and LQKENI. After removal of 1 base from V and 6 bases from J, the junction contained 4 bases not matched to a gene. The CDR3 extends over 17 amino acids. The CDR3 here is CASSPRTSGGAINEQFF. Written as DNA, the CDR3 is TGTGCCAGCTCACCACGGACTAGCGGGGGGGCGATCAATGAGCAGTTCTTC.

This clonotype was observed at least ten times. The gene calls are TRBV7-8 and TRBJ1-6; D is unclear. Looked up from germline, CDR1 is SGHVS and CDR2 is FQNEAQ. The CDR3 spans 15 residues. Trimming left V 3 bases short and J 0 bases short, with 6 bases between. The CDR3: CASSFASSYNSPLHF. In DNA form, the CDR3 reads TGTGCCAGCAGCTTTGCGAGCTCCTATAATTCACCCCTCCACTTT. Looking up the rest from reference TRBV7-8 and TRBJ1-6 gives the full variable domain: GAGVSQSPRYKVAKRGQDVALRCDPISGHVSLFWYQQALGQGPEFLTYFQNEAQLDKSGLPSDRFFAERPEGSVSTLKIQRTQQEDSAVYLCASSFASSYNSPLHFGNGTRLTVT.

This rearrangement joins TRBV3-1 to TRBJ1-6; D is possibly TRBD1 (5 bases). The germline gives CDR1 LGHDT, CDR2 YNNKEL (reference sequence). Trimming removed 0 bases at V and 7 bases at J, with 10 bases between. CDR3 length equals 15 residues. CDR3 nucleotides: TGTGCCAGCAGCCAAGATAGGAGACAGAATTCACCCCTCCACTTT. Its protein is CASSQDRRQNSPLHF. The full variable domain, with the rest looked up from reference TRBV3-1 and TRBJ1-6, is DTAVSQTPKYLVTQMGNDKSIKCEQNLGHDTMYWYKQDSKKFLKIMFSYNNKELIINETVPNRFSPKSPDKAHLNLHINSLELGDSAVYFCASSQDRRQNSPLHFGNGTRLTVT.

This clonotype was observed at least ten times. The rearrangement joins TRBV5-1 to TRBJ1-5; D is ambiguous. The CDR3 totals 13 residues. Germline loops: CDR1 SGHRS, CDR2 YFSETQ. The V gene lost 3 bases and the J gene lost 0 bases, with 4 bases spanning the gap. CDR3 sequence (DNA): TGCGCCAGCAGCTGGTATAGCAATCAGCCCCAGCATTTT. It codes for CASSWYSNQPQHF.

This clonotype has at least ten counts. The rearrangement links TRBV7-9 to TRBJ2-7; a weak D match, TRBD2 (5 bases). Germline assignment: CDR1 SEHNR and CDR2 FQNEAQ (reference sequence). The CDR3 totals 15 residues. The V end lost 5 bases, the J end lost 1 base, and 15 bases lay between the germline ends. Written as DNA, the CDR3 is TGTGCCAGCAGCGGACTGAATGTTATTTCCTACGAGCAGTACTTC. Translated, it gives CASSGLNVISYEQYF.

This clonotype has more than one count but fewer than ten. The chain's CDR3 is CSARERDSFSYEQYF. The CDR3 DNA reads as TGCAGTGCTAGAGAACGGGACAGCTTCTCCTACGAGCAGTACTTC. The chain combines TRBV20-1 with TRBJ2-7; 7 nucleotides align to TRBD1. CDR1 and CDR2 from the germline V gene are DFQATT and SNEGSKA (reference sequence). V shed 0 bases and J 0 bases; nucleotides not matched to a gene: 5. The CDR3 sequence is 15 residues long.

This clonotype was counted many times. CDR3 bases: TGTGCCAGCAGCTTGGCCCGACAAAACTATGGCTACACCTTC. Amino acid sequence: CASSLARQNYGYTF. The V call is TRBV5-4, the J call TRBJ1-2, with D unresolved. This CDR3 is 14 amino acids long. Trimming shortened V by 0 bases and J by 2 bases, and 8 bases separated the two germline ends. CDR1 and CDR2 from the germline V gene are SGHNT and YYREEE (reference sequence).

This clonotype was detected ten times or more. V and J are TRBV30 and TRBJ1-4; 9 bases line up with TRBD1. After removal of 2 bases from V and 8 bases from J, the junction contained 12 bases not matched to a gene. Per germline, CDR1 GTSNPN and CDR2 SVGIG (reference sequence). This CDR3 is built from 16 residues. The CDR3 loop reads CAWSPNPGTGSEKLFF. In DNA, the CDR3 is TGTGCCTGGAGTCCAAACCCCGGGACAGGGTCGGAAAAACTGTTTTTT.

The chain joins TRBV5-5 to TRBJ2-7, with D unresolved. V lost 1 base and J lost 2, with 13 bases in between. CDR3 length: 15 residues. CDR1 SGHKS and CDR2 YYEKEE come from the germline V gene (reference sequence). The CDR3 DNA sequence: TGTGCCAGCAGCTTGTATGCCCCTACTCCCTACGAGCAGTACTTC. This sequence encodes CASSLYAPTPYEQYF.

This clonotype has a handful of counts. This chain uses TRBV30 with TRBJ2-3; D perhaps matches TRBD1 (6 bases). From germline, CDR1 is GTSNPN and CDR2 SVGIG (reference sequence). CDR3 length: 15 amino acids. V was pared by 2 bases and J by 4 bases, with 16 bases between. CDR3: CAWSHPGRGADTQYF. CDR3 nucleotide sequence: TGTGCCTGGAGTCATCCGGGCAGGGGTGCAGATACGCAGTATTTT.

This clonotype was recorded at least ten times. This chain connects TRBV5-1 to TRBJ2-7, with 9 nucleotides matching TRBD2. The CDR3 has 15 amino acids. From germline, CDR1 is SGHRS and CDR2 YFSETQ. The V gene end was trimmed by 4 bases and the J gene end by 3 bases; junction bases not matched to a gene: 8. The CDR3 bases are TGCGCCAGCAGCCCCGAGTTAGCGGGAGTCTACGAGCAGTACTTC. Translated: CASSPELAGVYEQYF.

This clonotype has a count of ten or more. The rearrangement links TRBV28 to TRBJ1-2; D gene ambiguous. V lost 6 bases and J 2 bases, leaving 10 bases between the germline ends. This CDR3 spans 13 amino acids. Germline CDR1 is MDHEN and CDR2 is SYDVKM. The chain's CDR3 is CASRLGGNYGYTF. The CDR3 nucleotides are TGTGCCAGCAGGCTGGGCGGAAACTATGGCTACACCTTC.

This clonotype was recorded at least ten times. The chain joins TRBV29-1 to TRBJ2-7; 12 positions agree with TRBD2. Germline lookup yields CDR1 SQVTM and CDR2 ANQGSEA. The trim removed 5 bases at V and 4 bases at J, leaving 6 bases unmatched. CDR3 size: 14 residues. This chain's CDR3 is CSVTRLAGVYEQYF. The CDR3 DNA is TGCAGCGTTACTAGACTAGCGGGAGTATACGAGCAGTACTTC.

Many counts were recorded for this clonotype. The chain carries TRBV3-1 and TRBJ1-1; no firm D call. V was cut by 1 base and J by 1 base, with 7 bases left in between. This CDR3 comprises 14 residues. CDR1 and CDR2 (germline): LGHDT, YNNKEL (reference sequence). The CDR3 nucleotides are TGTGCCAGCAGCCAAGGGGGAAAGAACACTGAAGCTTTCTTT. Encoded protein: CASSQGGKNTEAFF.

This clonotype was detected only a few times. The rearrangement joins TRBV3-1 to TRBJ1-5; D remains unclear. CDR1 LGHDT and CDR2 YNNKEL come from the germline V gene (reference sequence). Trimming removed 1 base at V and 6 bases at J, with 4 bases between. The CDR3 length is 12 residues. The CDR3 DNA reads TGTGCCAGCAGCCAAGGACTTCAGCCCCAGCATTTT. It encodes CASSQGLQPQHF.

This clonotype was seen many times. This chain joins TRBV6-1 and TRBJ1-2; D unresolved. Deletions cut 1 base from V and 6 bases from J, with 15 bases between. The germline V gene encodes CDR1 MNHNS and CDR2 SASEGT. The CDR3 has 15 amino acids. The CDR3 DNA reads as TGTGCCAGCAGTGAAGACCCCGGGTTGAGCAATGGCTACACCTTC. Amino acid sequence: CASSEDPGLSNGYTF.